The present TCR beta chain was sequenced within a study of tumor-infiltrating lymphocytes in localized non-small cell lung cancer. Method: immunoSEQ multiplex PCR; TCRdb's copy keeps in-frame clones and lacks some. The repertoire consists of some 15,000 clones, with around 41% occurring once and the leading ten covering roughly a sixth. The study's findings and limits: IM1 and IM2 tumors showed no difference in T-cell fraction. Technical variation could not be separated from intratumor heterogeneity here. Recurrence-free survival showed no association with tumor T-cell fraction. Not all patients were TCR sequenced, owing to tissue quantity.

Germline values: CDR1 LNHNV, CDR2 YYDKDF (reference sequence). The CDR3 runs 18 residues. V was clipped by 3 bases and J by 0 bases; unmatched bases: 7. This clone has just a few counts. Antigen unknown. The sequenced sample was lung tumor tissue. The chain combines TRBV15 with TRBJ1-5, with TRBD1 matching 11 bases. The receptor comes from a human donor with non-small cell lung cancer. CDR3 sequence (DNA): TGTGCCACCAGCAGTCCGGGACAGGGGGGGTATAGCAATCAGCCCCAGCATTTT. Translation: CATSSPGQGGYSNQPQHF.